The present T cell receptor (beta chain) was sequenced within a study of T-cell memory formation after mild COVID-19. TCRdb independently ran MiXCR on the 5' RACE reads; one entry per CDR3 protein. This sample has roughly 550,000 distinct CDR3 sequences, with roughly 22% found just once. Sample: PBMCs or a T cell subset sorted from them (not recorded which). This receptor was identified in an adult woman who had mild COVID-19 (a few samples of this study predate the infection). Cell type and time point are not known.

The CDR3 nucleotides are TGTGCCAGCAGCTTGGAGCGCGGGAGTGGTCGCGAGCAGTACTTC. Its protein product is CASSLERGSGREQYF. This sequence joins TRBV5-5 and TRBJ2-7; 7 positions match TRBD2. V was clipped by 0 bases and J by 6 bases; unmatched bases: 9. The CDR3 runs 15 residues. Germline V gene lookup returns CDR1 SGHKS and CDR2 YYEKEE (reference sequence).